This T cell receptor (beta chain) was captured by sequencing in a study of blood T cell repertoires in COVID-19. The CDR3 contains 13 residues. V shed 1 base and J shed 7 bases, with 10 bases lying between them. Germline assignment: CDR1 LGHNA and CDR2 YNFKEQ. Profiled with immunoSEQ multiplex PCR; TCRdb holds only in-frame clones, not every one. The top ten clones hold around 3.3% of a sample with under 85,000 clones, around 83% of them seen once. Sequencing was done on a sample of peripheral blood. The clonotype was recovered from a man aged 45 to 65 with acute or convalescent COVID-19. The chain employs TRBV4-2 and TRBJ1-2; D is unclear. CDR3 bases: TGTGCCAGCAGCCAAGCGGACTTGTTTGGCTACACCTTC. Translated: CASSQADLFGYTF.